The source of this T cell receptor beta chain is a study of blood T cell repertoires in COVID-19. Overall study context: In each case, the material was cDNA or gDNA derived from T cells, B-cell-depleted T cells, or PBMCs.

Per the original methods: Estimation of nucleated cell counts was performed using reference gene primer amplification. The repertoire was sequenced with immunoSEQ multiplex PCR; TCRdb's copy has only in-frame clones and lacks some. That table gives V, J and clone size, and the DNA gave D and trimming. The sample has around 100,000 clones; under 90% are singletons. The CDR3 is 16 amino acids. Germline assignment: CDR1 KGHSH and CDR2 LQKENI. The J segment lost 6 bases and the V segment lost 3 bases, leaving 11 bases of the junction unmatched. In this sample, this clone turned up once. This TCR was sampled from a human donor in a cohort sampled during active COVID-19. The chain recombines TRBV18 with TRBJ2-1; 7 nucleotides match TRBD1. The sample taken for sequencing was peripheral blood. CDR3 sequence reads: CASSPRQGELGNEQFF. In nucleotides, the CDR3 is TGTGCCAGCTCACCCCGACAGGGCGAGTTGGGCAATGAGCAGTTCTTC.